These T cell receptor beta chains were read from a single sample in a study of cytomegalovirus exposure and HLA in healthy donors. Libraries were prepared by immunoSEQ multiplex PCR; TCRdb keeps only in-frame clonotypes and omits some of them. The table records 70,000 to 90,000 clones, roughly 77% of them present only once. Material for sequencing was PBMCs. Receptor source: a man aged 40-55 years in good health and CMV-seronegative. The conserved cysteine and the conserved F or W are not part of the CDR3 here. Fields, in order: V gene, D gene, J gene, CDR3 protein. The D gene is left open where the match is weak.

v_call: TRBV30; d_call: TRBD1; j_call: TRBJ1-4; cdr3_aa: AWSVQGAVINEKLF
v_call: TRBV19; d_call: NA; j_call: TRBJ1-5; cdr3_aa: ASSIAGYNQPQH
v_call: TRBV7-7; d_call: TRBD2; j_call: TRBJ2-2; cdr3_aa: ASSRTSGATGELF
v_call: TRBV19; d_call: NA; j_call: TRBJ2-7; cdr3_aa: ASMGALYEQY
v_call: TRBV5-6; d_call: TRBD1; j_call: TRBJ2-7; cdr3_aa: ASSLQGGSDYEQY
v_call: TRBV11-3; d_call: TRBD1; j_call: TRBJ1-4; cdr3_aa: ASSVEHRGPDRDEKLF
v_call: TRBV27; d_call: NA; j_call: TRBJ2-7; cdr3_aa: ASSLILPGRHEQY
v_call: TRBV7-2; d_call: NA; j_call: TRBJ2-3; cdr3_aa: ASSLEGALTDTQY
v_call: TRBV19; d_call: TRBD1; j_call: TRBJ1-1; cdr3_aa: ASSIRGQSEAF
v_call: TRBV19; d_call: TRBD1; j_call: TRBJ2-2; cdr3_aa: ASSEQGKGYTGELF
v_call: TRBV28; d_call: NA; j_call: TRBJ1-1; cdr3_aa: ASSLQGPGEAF
v_call: TRBV5-6; d_call: NA; j_call: TRBJ1-5; cdr3_aa: ASSLAAGNEPQH
v_call: TRBV7-9; d_call: NA; j_call: TRBJ2-7; cdr3_aa: ASSLPSGRVYEQY
v_call: TRBV7-9; d_call: TRBD2; j_call: TRBJ2-7; cdr3_aa: ASSSGLAGPYEQY
v_call: TRBV19; d_call: TRBD1; j_call: TRBJ1-4; cdr3_aa: ASRDRGGDEKLF
v_call: TRBV6-5; d_call: NA; j_call: TRBJ2-3; cdr3_aa: ASSYSTGYTDTQY
v_call: TRBV4-2; d_call: TRBD2; j_call: TRBJ2-3; cdr3_aa: ASSSTSGGTDTQY
v_call: TRBV11-2; d_call: NA; j_call: TRBJ1-5; cdr3_aa: ASREGNQPQH
v_call: TRBV27; d_call: TRBD1; j_call: TRBJ2-7; cdr3_aa: ASTDRGWGSFPYEQY
v_call: TRBV30; d_call: TRBD1; j_call: TRBJ1-1; cdr3_aa: AWSGDRGTEAF
v_call: TRBV29-1; d_call: NA; j_call: TRBJ1-1; cdr3_aa: SVEGFPRGAF
v_call: TRBV5-1; d_call: TRBD1; j_call: TRBJ1-1; cdr3_aa: ASSWDSATEAF
v_call: TRBV30; d_call: NA; j_call: TRBJ1-6; cdr3_aa: AWSVQGSSPLH
v_call: TRBV5-1; d_call: NA; j_call: TRBJ1-3; cdr3_aa: ASSLLEGLTGNTIY
v_call: TRBV18; d_call: TRBD1; j_call: TRBJ1-2; cdr3_aa: ASSPLGQGGGYT
v_call: TRBV27; d_call: NA; j_call: TRBJ2-7; cdr3_aa: ASSPRGARSYEQY
v_call: TRBV15; d_call: TRBD2; j_call: TRBJ2-1; cdr3_aa: ATSRGTSGPQF
v_call: TRBV9; d_call: TRBD1; j_call: TRBJ2-3; cdr3_aa: ASSVGGQGTDTQY
v_call: TRBV29-1; d_call: NA; j_call: TRBJ1-1; cdr3_aa: SVDEGAEAF
v_call: TRBV7-9; d_call: NA; j_call: TRBJ1-4; cdr3_aa: SSSPGNEKLF
v_call: TRBV6-6; d_call: TRBD2; j_call: TRBJ2-1; cdr3_aa: ASSRTSGGGAKQF
v_call: TRBV4-1; d_call: TRBD2; j_call: TRBJ2-1; cdr3_aa: ASSQRERGGTYNEQF
v_call: TRBV28; d_call: TRBD1; j_call: TRBJ1-4; cdr3_aa: ASSGTGAFEKLF
v_call: TRBV19; d_call: TRBD1; j_call: TRBJ2-5; cdr3_aa: ASTSGDRGRETQY
v_call: TRBV10-1; d_call: TRBD2; j_call: TRBJ2-3; cdr3_aa: ASSPSGTTDTQY
v_call: TRBV5-6; d_call: TRBD1; j_call: TRBJ1-3; cdr3_aa: ASSPRDRDYSSSGNTIY
v_call: TRBV28; d_call: NA; j_call: TRBJ1-1; cdr3_aa: ASSLGQGNTEAF
v_call: TRBV6-1; d_call: NA; j_call: TRBJ1-4; cdr3_aa: ASSSTRTNEKLF
v_call: TRBV13; d_call: TRBD1; j_call: TRBJ1-4; cdr3_aa: ASSSQAPTGNEKLF
v_call: TRBV6-5; d_call: NA; j_call: TRBJ2-7; cdr3_aa: ASSQSMYEQY